The T cell receptor (beta chain) under discussion was sequenced for a study of T cells in Graves' hyperthyroidism and ophthalmopathy. At the level of the study: Peripheral blood was taken when the disease was first diagnosed, before any treatment began.

Diagnosis of hyperthyroidism was new in patients aged 18 to 65, and its duration was under 2 months. In this sample, this clonotype turned up many times. Antigen: not known. TCR beta CDR3 region amplification was performed from RNA transcripts. HTBI primers were employed in a first-round RT-PCR of the TCR CDR3. Each CDR3 protein is one row after TCRdb ran MiXCR on the multiplex PCR reads. The sample holds approximately 520,000 distinct CDR3 sequences, more than 20% seen once. CDR1 is MNHEY, CDR2 SVGAGI, per germline. CDR3 size: 13 residues. The V end was cut by 1 base, the J end by 6 bases, with 9 bases between. Study-wide results and caveats: In blood, most of the thyroid clonotypes expanded above 0.001 were also present. The model made its ophthalmopathy prediction, and onset followed a median around 6.5 months later.

The V gene is TRBV6-5, the J gene TRBJ1-1; unclear D gene. Sequenced sample: blood. This clonotype was obtained from a young man with Graves' hyperthyroidism. The chain's CDR3 is CASSYWTKSEAFF. The CDR3 bases are TGTGCCAGCAGTTACTGGACTAAATCTGAAGCTTTCTTT.